This record concerns one TCR beta chain sequence. Assay used: immunoSEQ multiplex PCR; TCRdb lists only in-frame clones, some missing. The table lists about 50,000 clones, 60% to 80% of them singletons, with roughly 3.6% in the top ten. CDR1 is SGHTA, CDR2 FQGNSA, per germline. The CDR3 is 17 residues long. Trimming took 5 bases from V and 2 from J, leaving 19 bases between them. This sample was taken from a study of PD-L1 blockade in urothelial cancer. The source of this sequence is a man in his 70s with urothelial cancer. The material sequenced was PBMCs, taken around atezolizumab (anti-PD-L1) treatment. The genes are TRBV7-2 and TRBJ2-4, with D perhaps TRBD2 (6 bases). CDR3 sequence reads: CASSTRPMGGTKNIQYF. In nucleotides, the CDR3 is TGTGCCAGCAGCACGAGACCGATGGGGGGTACCAAAAACATTCAGTACTTC.